Each of the 18 T cell receptor beta chains below was sequenced from the same sample in a study of Ad26.COV2.S vaccination and SARS-CoV-2 variants. Treatment: about 20 received Ad26.COV2.S at low or high dose, single or two shots; 5 received placebo; per-sample allocation not given. Samples came from day 63 after the first vaccine or placebo injection. Libraries were prepared by immunoSEQ multiplex PCR; TCRdb keeps only in-frame clonotypes and omits some of them. The sample shows 300,000 to 400,000 clones, 65% to 90% of them seen only once. The starting material was peripheral blood, obtained in a trial of Ad26.COV2.S vaccine versus placebo. The source is a person between 18 and 65 years old who received the Ad26.COV2.S COVID-19 vaccine or a placebo.

The CDR3 nucleotides read TGCGCCAGCAGCTTGTCGGGACACAAGGTGGATACGCAGTATTTT. It yields the protein CASSLSGHKVDTQYF. The chain couples TRBV5-1 to TRBJ2-3; perhaps TRBD1 as D (6 bases). The V end lost 1 base, the J end lost 6 bases, and 15 bases lay between the germline ends. This CDR3 contains 15 residues. CDR1 is SGHRS and CDR2 is YFSETQ in the germline V gene.

The chain joins TRBV28 to TRBJ2-3, with D possibly matching TRBD2 (5 bases). V was shortened by 2 bases and J by 0 bases, with 18 bases between the two germline ends. The V gene's germline CDR1 is MDHEN and CDR2 SYDVKM. The length of the CDR3 is 18 residues. The CDR3, as DNA: TGTGCCAGCAGTTTAGAGTCGGGGTCGGAACTAAGCACAGATACGCAGTATTTT. Protein: CASSLESGSELSTDTQYF.

This chain joins TRBV19 and TRBJ2-5, with a possible D match to TRBD2 (5 bases). The V end was cut by 3 bases, the J end by 5 bases, with 13 bases between. Germline V gives CDR1 LNHDA, CDR2 SQIVND (reference sequence). The CDR3 totals 14 residues. The CDR3 DNA reads as TGTGCCAGTAGTATCGGGAACTTTCGGGAGACCCAGTACTTC. It yields the protein CASSIGNFRETQYF.

The chain recombines TRBV5-4 with TRBJ2-3, with a weak D call TRBD2 (6 bases). Germline V gene sequence: CDR1 SGHNT, CDR2 YYREEE (reference sequence). The V end was cut by 2 bases, the J end by 0 bases, with 10 bases between. The CDR3 sequence is 15 residues long. The CDR3 DNA follows: TGTGCCAGCAGCTTCGCCGGGACTAGCACAGATACGCAGTATTTT. It encodes CASSFAGTSTDTQYF.

The chain couples TRBV19 to TRBJ2-2; 8 bases line up with TRBD1. This CDR3 has 14 residues. CDR1 is LNHDA, CDR2 SQIVND, per germline (reference sequence). Trimming cost V 5 bases and J 4 bases; bases outside gene matches: 3. The CDR3 DNA is TGTGCCAGTAGTCGGACAGGGATCACCGGGGAGCTGTTTTTT. It specifies CASSRTGITGELFF.

CDR3 in amino acids: CASSFPGEGGGYTF. The CDR3 DNA follows: TGTGCCAGCAGCTTCCCCGGAGAGGGGGGGGGCTACACCTTC. The chain has TRBV11-1 and TRBJ1-2, with D perhaps TRBD1 (6 bases). The germline V and J ends were trimmed by 3 bases and 8 bases, with 16 bases remaining between them. From germline, CDR1 is SGHAT and CDR2 FQDESV (reference sequence). The CDR3 length is 14 residues.

The chain uses TRBV14 and TRBJ2-1, with D possibly being TRBD1 (6 bases). The CDR3 has 15 residues. CDR1 is SGHDN and CDR2 is FVKESK in the germline V gene. The V end was cut by 4 bases, the J end by 5 bases, with 15 bases between. The DNA for the CDR3 is TGTGCCAGCAGCCTGACAGGACTTATCCACAATGAGCAGTTCTTC. The encoded protein is CASSLTGLIHNEQFF.

CDR3 in amino acids: CASSQDRAQGLYEQYF. The CDR3, as DNA: TGCGCCAGCAGCCAAGATCGGGCCCAGGGCTTGTACGAGCAGTACTTC. The chain is built from TRBV4-3 and TRBJ2-7, with D perhaps matching TRBD1 (5 bases). V dropped 0 bases and J dropped 4 bases, with 16 bases sitting between them. Per the germline V gene, CDR1 is LGHNA and CDR2 is YSLEER. CDR3 size: 16 residues.

The genes are TRBV6-5 and TRBJ2-7; D remains unclear. The V and J ends lost 6 bases and 4 bases respectively, with 10 bases between them. CDR1 and CDR2 from the germline V gene are MNHEY and SVGAGI. The CDR3 contains 12 residues. The CDR3: CASRADPYEQYF. The CDR3 bases are TGTGCCAGCAGGGCGGACCCATACGAGCAGTACTTC.

The chain is built from TRBV3-1 (or the pseudogene TRBV3-2) and TRBJ2-2; 7 positions agree with TRBD1. Germline lookup yields CDR1 LGHDT and CDR2 YNNKEL (reference sequence). The CDR3 has 16 residues. Germline trimming cut 5 bases from V and 4 bases from J; bases unmatched to any gene: 10. This chain's CDR3 is CASSKGQAGGTGELFF. DNA of the CDR3: TGTGCCAGCAGCAAAGGACAGGCTGGGGGCACCGGGGAGCTGTTTTTT.

The V and J genes are TRBV28 and TRBJ1-6, with TRBD1 matching over 7 bases. Losses at the gene ends were 2 bases for V and 9 bases for J; bases not matched to a gene: 10. This CDR3 has 16 residues. CDR1 is MDHEN and CDR2 is SYDVKM in the germline V gene. DNA for the CDR3: TGTGCCAGCAGTTTAACCCCACAGGGGCTTGGTTCACCCCTCCACTTT. It translates to CASSLTPQGLGSPLHF.

The rearrangement links TRBV6-5 to TRBJ1-1, with D possibly matching TRBD1 (6 bases). CDR1 is MNHEY, CDR2 SVGAGI, per germline. This CDR3 contains 16 residues. Trimming pared 0 bases from V and 4 bases from J, leaving 15 bases between. The CDR3 coding sequence is TGTGCCAGCAGTTACTCCCAGGGGACCCTGGGCACTGAAGCTTTCTTT. Its translation is CASSYSQGTLGTEAFF.

The genes are TRBV7-2 and TRBJ2-7, with 7 bases identical to TRBD1. The CDR3 loop spans 14 amino acids. Germline CDR1 and CDR2: SGHTA and FQGNSA. V was pared by 3 bases and J by 4 bases, with 6 bases of the junction left unmatched. The CDR3 sequence is CASSLNRGGYEQYF. The CDR3 nucleotides read TGTGCCAGCAGCTTGAACAGGGGCGGATACGAGCAGTACTTC. Looking up the rest from reference TRBV7-2 and TRBJ2-7 gives the full variable domain: GAGVSQSPSNKVTEKGKDVELRCDPISGHTALYWYRQSLGQGLEFLIYFQGNSAPDKSGLPSDRFSAERTGGSVSTLTIQRTQQEDSAVYLCASSLNRGGYEQYFGPGTRLTVT.

The CDR3 reads CASSWGQGRPGELFF. As DNA, the CDR3 is TGTGCCAGCAGCTGGGGACAGGGGCGGCCCGGGGAGCTGTTTTTT. The rearrangement joins TRBV4-2 to TRBJ2-2, with 10 positions matching TRBD1. Germline CDR1 reads LGHNA; CDR2 reads YNFKEQ. The CDR3 contains 15 residues. V gave up 5 bases and J gave up 6 bases; unmatched junction bases: 6.

The V and J genes are TRBV19 and TRBJ1-5; no firm D call. CDR3 length equals 12 residues. The germline gives CDR1 LNHDA, CDR2 SQIVND (reference sequence). The V end lost 7 bases, the J end lost 4 bases, and 8 bases lay between the germline ends. CDR3 amino acids: CASTTGNQPQHF. CDR3 nucleotide sequence: TGTGCCAGTACTACGGGAAATCAGCCCCAGCATTTT.

V and J are TRBV7-8 and TRBJ1-2; no clear D. The germline V gene encodes CDR1 SGHVS and CDR2 FQNEAQ. The CDR3 runs to 13 residues. Between the trimmed V and J ends, which lost 3 bases and 0 bases, there was a span of 5 bases. CDR3 in amino acids: CASSFDPNYGYTF. In nucleotides, the CDR3 is TGTGCCAGCAGCTTTGACCCTAACTATGGCTACACCTTC. Together with reference TRBV7-8 and TRBJ1-2, the CDR3 gives the full variable domain: GAGVSQSPRYKVAKRGQDVALRCDPISGHVSLFWYQQALGQGPEFLTYFQNEAQLDKSGLPSDRFFAERPEGSVSTLKIQRTQQEDSAVYLCASSFDPNYGYTFGSGTRLTVV.

This clone was recorded once. The sample has other DNA sequences that encode this CDR3 too. CDR3 protein: CASSYSSTDTQYF. CDR3 nucleotide sequence: TGTGCCAGCAGTTACTCTAGCACAGATACGCAGTATTTT. The rearrangement uses TRBV6-5 and TRBJ2-3; no clear D. Germline V gene lookup returns CDR1 MNHEY and CDR2 SVGAGI. The V and J ends lost 0 bases and 0 bases respectively, with 1 base between them. This CDR3 comprises 13 residues.

The chain is built from TRBV5-7 and TRBJ2-7; 9 nucleotides match TRBD1. TRBV5-7 falls under the ORF class, with uncertain function. With 5 bases clipped from V and 4 bases from J, the junction kept 10 bases outside the gene matches. There are 15 residues in the CDR3. This CDR3 is CASRDVGTGMYEQYF. CDR3 DNA: TGTGCCAGCAGGGATGTCGGGACAGGGATGTACGAGCAGTACTTC.